This T cell receptor (beta chain) was recovered during a study (dated by TCRdb to about 2017). Regarding the study in general: To characterize human CD8+ TCR repertoires that recognize immunodominant viral antigens, the researchers relied on sequence and structural analyses. Overall study outcomes, separate from this receptor: Reports indicated that CD8+ TCR repertoires specific to different immunodominant viral antigens were highly diverse and distinct from one another.

Points on this clonotype: No antigen is known for it. The CDR3 end shows no conserved phenylalanine or tryptophan, and so a read error is likely.

This sample was sequenced with an Illumina HiSeq 2500. TCRdb took the public reads, trimmed them with fastp at Q25, ran MiXCR for clone calling and kept in-frame beta chains. Entries that share a CDR3 protein sequence are merged under the most common genes and DNA. Present in this sample are around 160 distinct CDR3 sequences, 25% of which were seen just once. About two thirds of the sample rests with the top ten. A total of 14 residues make up the CDR3, ends included. Only the CDR3 DNA is retained, 42 bases long and in frame from the first base. Sequences SGHDN (CDR1) and FVKESK (CDR2) are obtained from the germline V gene. Trimming removed 5 bases from V and 5 bases from J, leaving 15 bases between the germline ends.

Recombination linked TRBV14 to TRBJ1-2, with TRBD1 as a weak D call on 6 bases. Source material: CD8+ T cells (not recorded whether cultured). The sequence was obtained from a male donor. CDR3 loop: CASSFMGADYGYTL. The sequenced DNA: TGTGCCAGCAGCTTCATGGGGGCTGATTATGGCTACACCCTC.